These 18 T cell receptor beta chains share one sample of origin, sequenced in a study of cytomegalovirus exposure and HLA in healthy donors. Primers included in the PCR were 60 Vbeta and 13 Jbeta primers. Method: immunoSEQ multiplex PCR; TCRdb's copy keeps in-frame clones and lacks some. The sample yields 150,000 to 180,000 clones, roughly 80% seen once. Sequencing was carried out using PBMCs. These receptors all stem from a man aged 25 to 40 in good health and CMV-seropositive.

This clone was picked up many times. The chain joins TRBV25-1 to TRBJ1-1; maybe TRBD1 (6 bases). The CDR3 extends over 18 amino acids. CDR1 is MGHDK, CDR2 SYGVNS, per germline. V was clipped by 5 bases and J by 0 bases, with 22 bases between them. CDR3: CASSKRGSSGSMNTEAFF. CDR3 DNA sequence: TGTGCCAGCAGTAAGAGGGGGTCTTCGGGCTCAATGAACACTGAAGCTTTCTTT.

The chain couples TRBV7-2 to TRBJ2-3; D remains unclear. The CDR3 sequence is 15 residues long. Germline loops: CDR1 SGHTA, CDR2 FQGNSA. V shed 0 bases and J shed 2 bases, with 9 bases lying between them. CDR3 in DNA: TGTGCCAGCAGCTTAGCGACGCGGATCACAGATACGCAGTATTTT. This sequence encodes CASSLATRITDTQYF.

The rearrangement links TRBV28 to TRBJ2-5; 10 bases align to TRBD1. The germline V gene has CDR1 MDHEN and CDR2 SYDVKM. After removal of 2 bases from V and 5 bases from J, the junction contained 8 bases not matched to a gene. The CDR3 is 16 amino acids. The CDR3 nucleotides are TGTGCCAGCAGTTTAAGCGGGACAGGGGTGAGGGAGACCCAGTACTTC. Its protein is CASSLSGTGVRETQYF.

The CDR3 loop reads CATLGRETDTQYF. DNA of the CDR3: TGTGCCACCCTAGGGAGGGAAACAGATACGCAGTATTTT. The chain carries TRBV6-5 and TRBJ2-3, with 7 bases identical to TRBD2. V was clipped by 10 bases and J by 3 bases; unmatched bases: 7. CDR3 length equals 13 residues. In germline, CDR1 is MNHEY, CDR2 SVGAGI.

This clone was seen just once. The chain is built from TRBV18 and TRBJ1-2; 7 bases align to TRBD1. Germline CDR1 is KGHSH and CDR2 is LQKENI. The CDR3 loop spans 15 amino acids. The ends lost 3 bases at V and 8 bases at J; junction bases unmatched: 12. DNA of the CDR3: TGTGCCAGCTCACCGGAGTCAGGGGGTAGAGGGGGCTACACCTTC. Translated: CASSPESGGRGGYTF. The variable domain in full, with the rest retrieved from reference TRBV18 and TRBJ1-2, is NAGVMQNPRHLVRRRGQEARLRCSPMKGHSHVYWYRQLPEEGLKFMVYLQKENIIDESGMPKERFSAEFPKEGPSILRIQQVVRGDSAAYFCASSPESGGRGGYTFGSGTRLTVV.

The chain is built from TRBV11-3 and TRBJ2-3, with a possible D match to TRBD1 (5 bases). V was pared by 2 bases and J by 2 bases, with 8 bases between. The CDR3 extends over 14 amino acids. Germline V CDR1 and CDR2: SGHNT, YENEEA. CDR3 coding DNA: TGTGCCAGCAGCTTAACAGGTTCCACAGATACGCAGTATTTT. Translation: CASSLTGSTDTQYF.

The chain combines TRBV10-3 with TRBJ1-1; D gene uncertain. CDR3 length: 14 residues. V was cut by 2 bases and J by 1 base, with 8 bases left in between. Germline V gives CDR1 ENHRY, CDR2 SYGVKD. The chain's CDR3 is CAISEGQRNTEAFF. CDR3 sequence (DNA): TGTGCCATCAGTGAGGGGCAGAGGAACACTGAAGCTTTCTTT.

For the CDR3, the DNA is TGTGCCAGCAGCTCCCTGTTAACTAGCACAGATACGCAGTATTTT. Translated: CASSSLLTSTDTQYF. This sequence joins TRBV5-4 and TRBJ2-3; D is uncertain. The V gene's germline CDR1 is SGHNT and CDR2 YYREEE (reference sequence). The CDR3 spans 15 residues. Trimming left V 3 bases short and J 0 bases short, with 11 bases between. Together with reference TRBV5-4 and TRBJ2-3, the CDR3 gives the full variable domain: ETGVTQSPTHLIKTRGQQVTLRCSSQSGHNTVSWYQQALGQGPQFIFQYYREEENGRGNFPPRFSGLQFPNYSSELNVNALELDDSALYLCASSSLLTSTDTQYFGPGTRLTVL.

The V gene is TRBV27, the J gene TRBJ1-2; possible D gene TRBD1, 6 bases. Germline loops: CDR1 MNHEY, CDR2 SMNVEV (reference sequence). This CDR3 spans 13 amino acids. V was shortened by 5 bases and J by 7 bases, with 14 bases between the two germline ends. The CDR3 is CASSRPGTLGYTF. The CDR3 DNA sequence: TGTGCCAGCAGTAGACCCGGGACACTTGGCTACACCTTC.

This clone appeared a few times. The chain links TRBV6-5 to TRBJ2-7, with 9 positions matching TRBD2. The junction had 5 bases not matched to a gene; V was cut back by 5 bases and J by 0 bases. Germline CDR1 reads MNHEY; CDR2 reads SVGAGI. The CDR3 is 15 amino acids. The CDR3 DNA reads TGTGCCAGCAGTCCTTATAGCGGGAGCTCCTACGAGCAGTACTTC. Translating gives CASSPYSGSSYEQYF.

The V gene is TRBV27, the J gene TRBJ2-5, with D possibly TRBD1 on 6 matching bases. The V end lost 6 bases, the J end lost 2 bases, and 10 bases lay between the germline ends. The V gene's germline CDR1 is MNHEY and CDR2 SMNVEV (reference sequence). The CDR3 contains 13 residues. The CDR3 spells CASSKDRQETQYF. The CDR3 bases are TGTGCCAGCAGCAAAGACAGGCAAGAGACCCAGTACTTC.

The rearrangement links TRBV5-1 to TRBJ2-1; 8 bases map to TRBD2. The V segment lost 4 bases and the J segment 1 base; nucleotides outside the gene matches: 13. The germline V gene encodes CDR1 SGHRS and CDR2 YFSETQ. The CDR3 totals 18 residues. The CDR3 sequence: CASSARLSGSESYNEQFF. In nucleotides, the CDR3 is TGCGCCAGCAGCGCCCGACTAAGCGGGAGTGAATCCTACAATGAGCAGTTCTTC.

The chain carries TRBV7-9 and TRBJ1-2; D call uncertain. CDR3 size: 14 residues. The germline V gene has CDR1 SEHNR and CDR2 FQNEAQ (reference sequence). Trimming took 5 bases from V and 5 from J, leaving 15 bases between them. In nucleotides, the CDR3 is TGTGCCAGCAGCCTGAGCGAGGGCTCATATGGCTACACCTTC. It yields the protein CASSLSEGSYGYTF.

The table lists this clone with a count of one. The rearrangement joins TRBV7-2 to TRBJ2-6; D possibly corresponds to TRBD2 (6 bases). Germline-derived CDR1 and CDR2 are SGHTA and FQGNSA. CDR3 length: 18 residues. V was trimmed by 5 bases and J by 0 bases, leaving 17 bases between them. The CDR3 protein is CASSVGTYLHSGANVLTF. The CDR3 nucleotides read TGTGCCAGCAGCGTCGGGACTTACCTTCACTCTGGGGCCAACGTCCTGACTTTC.

This clone came up a few times. The V call is TRBV2, the J call TRBJ2-1; 10 bases line up with TRBD2. V lost 5 bases and J lost 9; bases outside the gene matches: 10. Germline-derived CDR1 and CDR2 are SNHLY and FYNNEI. This CDR3 comprises 15 residues. CDR3: CASSSQRGGRIEQFF. Here the CDR3 DNA reads TGTGCCAGCAGTTCCCAGCGGGGGGGGAGGATTGAGCAGTTCTTC.

The chain has TRBV18 and TRBJ2-7; 7 nucleotides align to TRBD2. CDR3 length: 16 amino acids. The V gene's germline CDR1 is KGHSH and CDR2 LQKENI. With 2 bases clipped from V and 5 bases from J, the junction kept 12 bases outside the gene matches. The CDR3 loop is CASSPGEGSASHEQYF. The CDR3 nucleotides are TGTGCCAGCTCACCAGGGGAGGGCAGCGCTTCCCACGAGCAGTACTTC.

CDR3 DNA: TGTGCCAGCAGCTTGGGCCTAGCGGGAGAAGAGACCCAGTACTTC. Its translation is CASSLGLAGEETQYF. This chain connects TRBV5-4 to TRBJ2-5; TRBD2 agrees at 10 bases. The CDR3 length is 15 residues. The junction had 2 bases not matched to a gene; V was cut back by 0 bases and J by 3 bases. Germline CDR1 and CDR2: SGHNT and YYREEE (reference sequence). Looking up the rest from reference TRBV5-4 and TRBJ2-5 gives the full variable domain: ETGVTQSPTHLIKTRGQQVTLRCSSQSGHNTVSWYQQALGQGPQFIFQYYREEENGRGNFPPRFSGLQFPNYSSELNVNALELDDSALYLCASSLGLAGEETQYFGPGTRLLVL.

The V gene is TRBV9, the J gene TRBJ1-4; possible D gene TRBD1, 5 bases. The CDR3 sequence is 14 residues long. Germline-derived CDR1 and CDR2 are SGDLS and YYNGEE. V shed 4 bases and J shed 8 bases, with 15 bases lying between them. The CDR3 DNA sequence: TGTGCCAGCAGCACCCCCGGGGGGGGAGAAAAACTGTTTTTT. Translation: CASSTPGGGEKLFF.